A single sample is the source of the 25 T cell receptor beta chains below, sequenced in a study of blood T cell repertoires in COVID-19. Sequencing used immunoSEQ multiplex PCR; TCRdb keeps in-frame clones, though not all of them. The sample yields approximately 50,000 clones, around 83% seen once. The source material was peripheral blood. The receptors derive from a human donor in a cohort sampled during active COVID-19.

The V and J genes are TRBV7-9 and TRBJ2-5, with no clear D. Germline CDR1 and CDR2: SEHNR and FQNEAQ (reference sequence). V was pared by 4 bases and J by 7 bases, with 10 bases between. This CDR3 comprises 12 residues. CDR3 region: CASSSLSGTQYF. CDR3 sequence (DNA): TGTGCCAGCAGCTCTCTGTCAGGGACCCAGTACTTC.

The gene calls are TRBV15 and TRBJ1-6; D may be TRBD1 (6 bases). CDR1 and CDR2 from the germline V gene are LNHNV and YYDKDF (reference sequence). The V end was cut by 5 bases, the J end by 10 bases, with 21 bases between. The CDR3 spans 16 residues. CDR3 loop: CATSPGGVPLKSPLHF. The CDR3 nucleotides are TGTGCCACCAGCCCTGGGGGCGTCCCTTTGAAGTCACCCCTCCACTTT.

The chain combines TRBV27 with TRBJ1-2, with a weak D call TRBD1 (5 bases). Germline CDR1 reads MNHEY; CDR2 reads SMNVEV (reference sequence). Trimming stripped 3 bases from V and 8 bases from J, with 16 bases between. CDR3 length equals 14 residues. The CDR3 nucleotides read TGTGCCAGCAGTTTTGAACCGGGACTGGAGGGCTACACCTTC. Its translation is CASSFEPGLEGYTF.

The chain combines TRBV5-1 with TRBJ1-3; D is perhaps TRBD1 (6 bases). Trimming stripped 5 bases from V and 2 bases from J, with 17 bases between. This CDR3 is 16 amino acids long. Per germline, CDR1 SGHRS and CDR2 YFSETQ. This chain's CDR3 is CASSNAGGAAGNTIYF. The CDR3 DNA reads TGCGCCAGCAGTAATGCCGGGGGGGCTGCTGGAAACACCATATATTTT.

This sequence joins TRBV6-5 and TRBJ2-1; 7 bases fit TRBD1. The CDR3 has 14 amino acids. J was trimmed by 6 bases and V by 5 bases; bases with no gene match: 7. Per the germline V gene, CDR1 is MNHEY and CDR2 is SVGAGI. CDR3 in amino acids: CASSKQGIGNEQFF. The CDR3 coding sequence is TGTGCCAGCAGTAAACAGGGGATCGGCAATGAGCAGTTCTTC.

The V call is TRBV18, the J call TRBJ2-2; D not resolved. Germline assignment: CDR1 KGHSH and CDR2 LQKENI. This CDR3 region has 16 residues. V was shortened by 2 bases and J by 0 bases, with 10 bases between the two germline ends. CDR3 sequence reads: CASSPSIASNTGELFF. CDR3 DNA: TGTGCCAGCTCACCAAGTATAGCTTCGAACACCGGGGAGCTGTTTTTT.

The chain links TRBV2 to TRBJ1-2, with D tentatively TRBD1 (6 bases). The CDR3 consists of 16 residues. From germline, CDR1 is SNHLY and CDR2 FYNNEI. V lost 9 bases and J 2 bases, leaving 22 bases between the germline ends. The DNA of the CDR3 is TGTGCCAGTCACGATCTACAGGGTCCGCTAAACTATGGCTACACCTTC. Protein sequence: CASHDLQGPLNYGYTF.

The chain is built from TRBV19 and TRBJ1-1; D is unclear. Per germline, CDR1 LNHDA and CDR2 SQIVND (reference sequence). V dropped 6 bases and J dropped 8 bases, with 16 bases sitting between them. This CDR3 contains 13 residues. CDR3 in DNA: TGTGCCAGTAGAGAGTATGCTGACTCGGAAGCTTTCTTT. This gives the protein CASREYADSEAFF.

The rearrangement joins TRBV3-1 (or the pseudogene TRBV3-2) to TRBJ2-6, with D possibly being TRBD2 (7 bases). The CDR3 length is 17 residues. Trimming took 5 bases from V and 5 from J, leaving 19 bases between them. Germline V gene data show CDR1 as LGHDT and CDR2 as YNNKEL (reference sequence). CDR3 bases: TGTGCCAGCAGCGAAAGGGGGGGCAGCCTGAGGGCCAACGTCCTGACTTTC. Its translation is CASSERGGSLRANVLTF.

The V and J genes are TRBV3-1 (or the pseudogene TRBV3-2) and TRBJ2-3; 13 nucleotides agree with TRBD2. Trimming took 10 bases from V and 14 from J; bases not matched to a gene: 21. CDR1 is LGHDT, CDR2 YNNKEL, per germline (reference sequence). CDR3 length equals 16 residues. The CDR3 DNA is TGTGCCACCGTCCCGTCACTAGCGGGGGGGGCAGATACGGGGTATTTT. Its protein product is CATVPSLAGGADTGYF.

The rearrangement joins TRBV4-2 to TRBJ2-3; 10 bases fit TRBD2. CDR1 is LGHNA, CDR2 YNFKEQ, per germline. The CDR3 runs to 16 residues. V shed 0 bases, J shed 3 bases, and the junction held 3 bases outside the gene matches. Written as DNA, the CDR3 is TGTGCCAGCAGCCAAGATACTAGCGGGGAAACAGATACGCAGTATTTT. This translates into CASSQDTSGETDTQYF.

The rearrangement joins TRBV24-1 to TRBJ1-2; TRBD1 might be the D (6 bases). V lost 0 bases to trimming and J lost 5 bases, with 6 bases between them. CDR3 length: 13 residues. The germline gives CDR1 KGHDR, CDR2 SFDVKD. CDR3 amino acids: CATSDLTGYGYTF. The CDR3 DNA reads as TGTGCCACCAGTGATTTGACAGGGTATGGCTACACCTTC.

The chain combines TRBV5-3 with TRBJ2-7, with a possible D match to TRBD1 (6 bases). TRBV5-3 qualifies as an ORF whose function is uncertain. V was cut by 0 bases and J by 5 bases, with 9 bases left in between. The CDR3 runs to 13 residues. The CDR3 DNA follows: TGTGCCAGAAGCTTGGTCAGGGGCGACGAGCAGTACTTC. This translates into CARSLVRGDEQYF.

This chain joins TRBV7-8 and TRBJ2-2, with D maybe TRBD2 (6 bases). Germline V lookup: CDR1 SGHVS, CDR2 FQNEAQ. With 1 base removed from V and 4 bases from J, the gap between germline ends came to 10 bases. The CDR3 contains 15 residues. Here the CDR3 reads CASSLVAGSTGELFF. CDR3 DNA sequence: TGTGCCAGCAGCTTAGTGGCGGGGAGCACCGGGGAGCTGTTTTTT.

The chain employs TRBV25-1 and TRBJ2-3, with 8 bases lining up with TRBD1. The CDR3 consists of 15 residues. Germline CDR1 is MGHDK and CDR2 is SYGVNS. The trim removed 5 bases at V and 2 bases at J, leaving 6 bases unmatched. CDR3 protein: CASSQGQGNTDTQYF. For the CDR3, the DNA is TGTGCCAGCAGTCAAGGACAGGGAAACACAGATACGCAGTATTTT.

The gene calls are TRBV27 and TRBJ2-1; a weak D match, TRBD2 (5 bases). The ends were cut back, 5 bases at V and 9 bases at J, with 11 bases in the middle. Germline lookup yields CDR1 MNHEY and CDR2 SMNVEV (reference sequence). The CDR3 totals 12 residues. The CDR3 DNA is TGTGCCAGCAGTCCACTAGTCGGTGAGCAGTTCTTC. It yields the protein CASSPLVGEQFF.

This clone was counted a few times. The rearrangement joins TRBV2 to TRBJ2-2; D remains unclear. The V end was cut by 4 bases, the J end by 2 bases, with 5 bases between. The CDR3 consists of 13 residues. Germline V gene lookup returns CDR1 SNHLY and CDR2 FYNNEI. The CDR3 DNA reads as TGTGCCAGCAGTGTGAGAAACACCGGGGAGCTGTTTTTT. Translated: CASSVRNTGELFF.

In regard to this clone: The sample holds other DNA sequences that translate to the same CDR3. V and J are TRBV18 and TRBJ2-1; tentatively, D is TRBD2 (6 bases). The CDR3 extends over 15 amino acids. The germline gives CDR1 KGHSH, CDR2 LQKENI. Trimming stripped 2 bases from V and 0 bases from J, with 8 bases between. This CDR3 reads CASSPGSGSYNEQFF. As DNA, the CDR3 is TGTGCCAGCTCACCAGGTAGCGGCTCCTACAATGAGCAGTTCTTC. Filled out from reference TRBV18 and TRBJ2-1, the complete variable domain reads NAGVMQNPRHLVRRRGQEARLRCSPMKGHSHVYWYRQLPEEGLKFMVYLQKENIIDESGMPKERFSAEFPKEGPSILRIQQVVRGDSAAYFCASSPGSGSYNEQFFGPGTRLTVL.

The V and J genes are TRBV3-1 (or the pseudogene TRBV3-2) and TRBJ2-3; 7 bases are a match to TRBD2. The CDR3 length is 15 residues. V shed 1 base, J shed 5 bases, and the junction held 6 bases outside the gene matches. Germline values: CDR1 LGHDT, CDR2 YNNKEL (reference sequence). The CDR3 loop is CASSQGAGEIDTQYF. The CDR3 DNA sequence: TGTGCCAGCAGCCAAGGGGCGGGGGAGATAGATACGCAGTATTTT.

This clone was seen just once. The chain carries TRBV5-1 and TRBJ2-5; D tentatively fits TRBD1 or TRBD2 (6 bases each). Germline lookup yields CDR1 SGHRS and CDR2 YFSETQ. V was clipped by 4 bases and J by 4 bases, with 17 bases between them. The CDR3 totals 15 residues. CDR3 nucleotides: TGCGCCAGCAGCCTGGGGGGCGGGGCCCGAGAGACCCAGTACTTC. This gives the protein CASSLGGGARETQYF.

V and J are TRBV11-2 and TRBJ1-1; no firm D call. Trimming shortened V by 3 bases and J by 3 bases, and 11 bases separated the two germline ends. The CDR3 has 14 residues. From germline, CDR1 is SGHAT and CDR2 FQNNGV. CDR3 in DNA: TGTGCCAGCAGCTTGGAGTGGTCGGACACTGAAGCTTTCTTT. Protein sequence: CASSLEWSDTEAFF.

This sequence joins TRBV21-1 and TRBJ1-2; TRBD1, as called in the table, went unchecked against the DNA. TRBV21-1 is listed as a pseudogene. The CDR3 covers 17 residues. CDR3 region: CASSKVKVKQTHYGYTF. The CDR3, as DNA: TGTGCCAGCAGCAAAGTTAAAGTAAAACAGACCCACTATGGCTACACCTTC.

The CDR3 coding sequence is TGTGCCAGCAGCTTAGACCGGGACAGTAGAAATTCACCCCTCCACTTT. This encodes CASSLDRDSRNSPLHF. This chain uses TRBV11-2 with TRBJ1-6; the match to TRBD1 covers 7 bases. The CDR3 contains 16 residues. Germline V gene sequence: CDR1 SGHAT, CDR2 FQNNGV. Unmatched junction bases numbered 6, after V lost 0 bases and J lost 7 bases.

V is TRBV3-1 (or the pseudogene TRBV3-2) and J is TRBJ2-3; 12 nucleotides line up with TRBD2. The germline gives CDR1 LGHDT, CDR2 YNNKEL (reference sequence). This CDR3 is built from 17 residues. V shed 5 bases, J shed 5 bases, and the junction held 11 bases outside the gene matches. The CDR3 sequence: CASSWPGLAGGGDTQYF. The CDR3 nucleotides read TGTGCCAGCAGCTGGCCCGGCCTAGCGGGGGGGGGAGATACGCAGTATTTT.

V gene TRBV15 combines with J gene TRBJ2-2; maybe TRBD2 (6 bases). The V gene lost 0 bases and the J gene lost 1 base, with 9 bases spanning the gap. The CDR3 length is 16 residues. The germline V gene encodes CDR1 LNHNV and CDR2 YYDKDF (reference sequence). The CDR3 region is CATSRDWGVNTGELFF. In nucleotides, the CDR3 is TGTGCCACCAGCAGAGATTGGGGGGTGAACACCGGGGAGCTGTTTTTT.